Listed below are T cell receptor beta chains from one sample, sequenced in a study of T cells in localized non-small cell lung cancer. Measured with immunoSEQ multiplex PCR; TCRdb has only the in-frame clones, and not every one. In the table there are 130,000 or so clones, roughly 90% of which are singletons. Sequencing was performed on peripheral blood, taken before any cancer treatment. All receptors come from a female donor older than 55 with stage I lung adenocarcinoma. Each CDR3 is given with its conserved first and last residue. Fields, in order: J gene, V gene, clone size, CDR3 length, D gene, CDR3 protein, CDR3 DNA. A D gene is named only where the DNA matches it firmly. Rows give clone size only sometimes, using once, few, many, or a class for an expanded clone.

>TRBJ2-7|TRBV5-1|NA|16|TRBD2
CASSLAGLAGVREQYF
TGCGCCAGCAGCTTGGCCGGACTAGCGGGGGTGAGGGAGCAGTACTTC
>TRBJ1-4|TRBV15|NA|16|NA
CATSRLIRGVGEKLFF
TGTGCCACCAGCAGACTCATAAGAGGCGTAGGTGAAAAACTGTTTTTT
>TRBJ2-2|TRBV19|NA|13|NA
CASSNPNTGELFF
TGTGCCAGTAGTAACCCGAACACCGGGGAGCTGTTTTTT
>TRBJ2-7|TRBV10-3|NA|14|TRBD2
CAIRAGTSAYEQYF
TGTGCCATCAGAGCGGGGACTAGCGCCTACGAGCAGTACTTC
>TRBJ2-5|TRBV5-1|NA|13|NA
CASSLILQETQYF
TGCGCCAGCAGCTTGATTCTCCAAGAGACCCAGTACTTC
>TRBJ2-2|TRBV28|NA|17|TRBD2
CASSLRGLAGTTGELFF
TGTGCCAGCAGTTTAAGGGGACTAGCGGGCACCACCGGGGAGCTGTTTTTT
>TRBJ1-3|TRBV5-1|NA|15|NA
CASSLTGGTGNTIYF
TGCGCCAGCAGCTTGACCGGGGGCACTGGAAACACCATATATTTT
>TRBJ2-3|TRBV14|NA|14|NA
CASSPLDPTDTQYF
TGTGCCAGCAGCCCTCTGGATCCGACAGATACGCAGTATTTT
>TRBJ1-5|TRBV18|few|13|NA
CASSPQKNQPQHF
TGTGCCAGCTCACCACAGAAGAATCAGCCCCAGCATTTT
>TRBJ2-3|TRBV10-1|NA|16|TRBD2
CASSGLAGGRTDTQYF
TGCGCCAGCAGTGGACTAGCGGGAGGCCGCACAGATACGCAGTATTTT
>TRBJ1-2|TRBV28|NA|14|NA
CASSRTGFFYGYTF
TGTGCCAGCAGCCGTACAGGGTTTTTCTATGGCTACACCTTC
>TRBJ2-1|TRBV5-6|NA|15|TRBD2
CASSFYRTRYNEQFF
TGTGCCAGCAGCTTCTACCGGACTAGATACAATGAGCAGTTCTTC
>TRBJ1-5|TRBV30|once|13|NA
CAWSFGVNQPQHF
TGTGCCTGGAGTTTTGGGGTCAATCAGCCCCAGCATTTT
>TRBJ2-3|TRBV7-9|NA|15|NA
CASSSSWVSTDTQYF
TGTGCCAGCAGCTCCTCCTGGGTTAGCACAGATACGCAGTATTTT
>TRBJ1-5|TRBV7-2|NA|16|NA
CASSLSIGRRNQPQHF
TGTGCCAGCAGCCTAAGCATCGGGCGTCGCAATCAGCCCCAGCATTTT
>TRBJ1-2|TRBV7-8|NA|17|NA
CASSLARFNRESYGYTF
TGTGCCAGCAGCTTAGCGCGTTTTAACAGGGAGTCCTATGGCTACACCTTC
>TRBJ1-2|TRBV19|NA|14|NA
CASRGTGLGGSATF
TGTGCCAGTAGGGGCACGGGCCTCGGAGGGTCGGCCACCTTC
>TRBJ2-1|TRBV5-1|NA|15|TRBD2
CASSLRLAGVNEQFF
TGCGCCAGCAGCTTGAGGCTAGCGGGAGTTAATGAGCAGTTCTTC
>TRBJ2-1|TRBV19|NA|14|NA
CASRGRGSYNEQFF
TGTGCCAGTAGGGGGCGGGGCTCCTACAATGAGCAGTTCTTC
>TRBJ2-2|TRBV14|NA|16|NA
CASSLRTTSSTGELFF
TGTGCCAGCAGCCTCCGAACCACATCTAGTACCGGGGAGCTGTTTTTT
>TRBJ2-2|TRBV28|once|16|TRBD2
CASTLAGGRGPGELFF
TGTGCCAGCACTTTAGCGGGAGGACGGGGCCCCGGGGAGCTGTTTTTT
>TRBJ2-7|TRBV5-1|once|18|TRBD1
CAMHHRGLDPSGSYEQYF
TGCGCCATGCATCACAGGGGGCTTGATCCGTCGGGCTCCTACGAGCAGTACTTC
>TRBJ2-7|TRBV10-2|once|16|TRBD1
CASTTTGGRAIYEQYF
TGCGCCAGCACAACCACAGGGGGACGGGCGATCTACGAGCAGTACTTC
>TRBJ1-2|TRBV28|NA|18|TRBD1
CASSRGNRDRYPVYGYTF
TGTGCCAGCAGTAGGGGTAACCGGGACAGATACCCGGTATATGGCTACACCTTC
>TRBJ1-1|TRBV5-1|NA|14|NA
CASSLAGAGTEAFF
TGCGCCAGCAGCTTGGCGGGGGCTGGCACTGAAGCTTTCTTT
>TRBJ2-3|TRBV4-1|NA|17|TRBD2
CASSHTGTSGPSDTQYF
TGCGCCAGCAGCCATACCGGGACTAGCGGACCATCAGATACGCAGTATTTT
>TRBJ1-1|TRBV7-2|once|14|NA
CASSLSSSLTEAFF
TGTGCCAGCAGCTTAAGTTCCAGTTTAACTGAAGCTTTCTTT
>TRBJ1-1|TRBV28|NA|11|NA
CASSALLEAFF
TGTGCCAGCAGTGCACTGTTAGAAGCTTTCTTT
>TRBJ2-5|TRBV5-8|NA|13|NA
CASNEGDQETQYF
TGTGCCAGCAACGAGGGTGACCAAGAGACCCAGTACTTC
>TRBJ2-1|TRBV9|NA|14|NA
CASGGRERDSEQFF
TGTGCCAGCGGGGGGCGGGAGAGGGATTCAGAGCAGTTCTTC
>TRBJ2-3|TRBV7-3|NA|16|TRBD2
CASSLYLAGSTDTQYF
TGTGCCAGCAGCTTATATCTAGCGGGATCGACAGATACGCAGTATTTT
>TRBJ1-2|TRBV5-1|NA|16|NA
CASSRTQGISNYGYTF
TGCGCCAGCAGCCGCACTCAGGGCATCTCTAACTATGGCTACACCTTC
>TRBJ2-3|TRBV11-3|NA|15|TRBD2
CASSGAGGPTDTQYF
TGTGCCAGCAGTGGAGCGGGAGGGCCAACAGATACGCAGTATTTT
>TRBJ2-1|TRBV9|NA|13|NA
CASSVYGYNEQFF
TGTGCCAGCAGCGTGTACGGATACAATGAGCAGTTCTTC
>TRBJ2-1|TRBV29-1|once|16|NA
CSVAPTDLLLYNEQFF
TGCAGCGTCGCCCCTACGGACCTTCTACTCTACAATGAGCAGTTCTTC
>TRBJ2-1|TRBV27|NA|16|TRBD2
CASSLRTSGIRNEQFF
TGTGCCAGCAGTTTACGTACTAGCGGGATCCGCAATGAGCAGTTCTTC
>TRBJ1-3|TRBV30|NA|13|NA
CAWSSQAGNTIYF
TGTGCCTGGAGTTCACAGGCTGGAAACACCATATATTTT
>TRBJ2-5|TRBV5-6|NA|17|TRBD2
CASSLEVGLAGGNQQYF
TGTGCCAGCAGCTTGGAGGTGGGGTTGGCGGGAGGAAACCAGCAGTACTTC
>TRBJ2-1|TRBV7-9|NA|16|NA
CASSPGGGPPYNEQFF
TGTGCCAGCAGTCCCGGTGGGGGCCCTCCCTACAATGAGCAGTTCTTC
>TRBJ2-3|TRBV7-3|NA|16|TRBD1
CASSLIGTVNTDTQYF
TGTGCCAGCAGCTTAATAGGGACAGTGAACACAGATACGCAGTATTTT
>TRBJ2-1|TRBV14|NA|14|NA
CASSQDLTGNEQFF
TGTGCCAGCAGCCAAGATCTGACCGGGAATGAGCAGTTCTTC
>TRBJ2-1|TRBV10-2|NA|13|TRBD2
CASHGGRKNEQFF
TGCGCCAGCCACGGCGGGAGGAAGAATGAGCAGTTCTTC
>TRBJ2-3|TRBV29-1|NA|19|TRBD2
CSVELGLAGGPMSADTQYF
TGCAGCGTTGAACTGGGACTAGCGGGAGGGCCGATGAGTGCAGATACGCAGTATTTT
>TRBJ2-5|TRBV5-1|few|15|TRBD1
CASSLDRGGKETQYF
TGCGCCAGCAGCTTGGACAGGGGTGGTAAAGAGACCCAGTACTTC
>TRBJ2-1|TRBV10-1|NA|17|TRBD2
CASSESIQGLYYNEQFF
TGCGCCAGCAGTGAGTCGATCCAGGGACTATATTACAATGAGCAGTTCTTC
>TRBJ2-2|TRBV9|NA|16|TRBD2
CASSVGAGGSTGELFF
TGTGCCAGCAGCGTAGGAGCGGGAGGGAGTACCGGGGAGCTGTTTTTT
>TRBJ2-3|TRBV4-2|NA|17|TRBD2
CASSQELAGSPTDTQYF
TGTGCCAGCAGCCAAGAACTAGCGGGATCCCCCACAGATACGCAGTATTTT
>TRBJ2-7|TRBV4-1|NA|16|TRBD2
CASSAFETGGSSEQYF
TGCGCCAGCAGCGCGTTTGAGACGGGAGGGTCAAGCGAGCAGTACTTC
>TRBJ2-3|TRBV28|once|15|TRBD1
CASSLDRARTDTQYF
TGTGCCAGCAGTTTGGACAGGGCCCGCACAGATACGCAGTATTTT
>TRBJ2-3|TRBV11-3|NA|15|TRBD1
CASTPGQGGTDTQYF
TGTGCCAGCACTCCGGGACAGGGCGGTACAGATACGCAGTATTTT
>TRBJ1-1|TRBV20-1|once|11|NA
CSATLRTEAFF
TGCAGTGCCACCTTGAGGACTGAAGCTTTCTTT
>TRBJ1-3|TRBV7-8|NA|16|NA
CASSGPDRSSGNTIYF
TGTGCCAGCAGCGGACCGGACAGAAGCTCTGGAAACACCATATATTTT
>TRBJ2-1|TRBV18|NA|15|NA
CASSPSFPGSFEQFF
TGTGCCAGCTCACCATCGTTTCCGGGTTCTTTTGAGCAGTTCTTC